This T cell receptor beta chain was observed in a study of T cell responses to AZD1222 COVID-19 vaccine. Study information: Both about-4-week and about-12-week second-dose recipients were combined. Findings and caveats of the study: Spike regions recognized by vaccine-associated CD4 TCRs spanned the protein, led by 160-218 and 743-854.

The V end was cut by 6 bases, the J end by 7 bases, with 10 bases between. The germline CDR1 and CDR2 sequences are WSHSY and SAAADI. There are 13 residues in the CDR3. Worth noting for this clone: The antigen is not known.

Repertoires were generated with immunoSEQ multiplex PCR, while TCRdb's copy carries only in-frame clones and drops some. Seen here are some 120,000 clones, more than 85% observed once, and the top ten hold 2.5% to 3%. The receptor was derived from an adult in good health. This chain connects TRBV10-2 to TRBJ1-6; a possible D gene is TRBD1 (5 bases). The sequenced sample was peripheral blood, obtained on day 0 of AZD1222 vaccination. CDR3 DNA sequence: TGCGCCAGCAGGGAGACAGAAAATTCACCCCTCCACTTT. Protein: CASRETENSPLHF.